The clone carrying this T cell receptor (beta chain) has ten or more counts. Its target is not known. Isolation of PBMCs was performed on about 10 ml fresh peripheral blood. Germline trimming cut 6 bases from V and 4 bases from J; bases unmatched to any gene: 5. This CDR3 spans 14 amino acids. CDR1 KGHSH and CDR2 LQKENI come from the germline V gene. These data originate in a study of T cells in Graves' hyperthyroidism and ophthalmopathy. General study results and limits: The authors' 13 V-J model separated ophthalmopathy from stable hyperthyroidism. Among thyroid clonotypes expanded above 0.001, most also appeared in blood.

RNA transcripts served as the template for amplifying TCR beta CDR3 regions. HTBI primers drove first-round RT-PCR of the TCR CDR3. TCRdb reprocessed the multiplex PCR reads via MiXCR and lists one record per CDR3 protein. The table shows some 600,000 distinct CDR3 sequences, with more than 11% occurring only once. This sequence originates from a woman aged 25 to 39 with Graves' hyperthyroidism that later progressed to Graves' ophthalmopathy. Sequences were obtained from blood. The V gene is TRBV18, the J gene TRBJ2-7; 11 nucleotides match TRBD1. CDR3 sequence reads: CASSRGTGGYEQYF. CDR3 in DNA: TGTGCCAGCTCTCGGGGGACAGGGGGATACGAGCAGTACTTC.